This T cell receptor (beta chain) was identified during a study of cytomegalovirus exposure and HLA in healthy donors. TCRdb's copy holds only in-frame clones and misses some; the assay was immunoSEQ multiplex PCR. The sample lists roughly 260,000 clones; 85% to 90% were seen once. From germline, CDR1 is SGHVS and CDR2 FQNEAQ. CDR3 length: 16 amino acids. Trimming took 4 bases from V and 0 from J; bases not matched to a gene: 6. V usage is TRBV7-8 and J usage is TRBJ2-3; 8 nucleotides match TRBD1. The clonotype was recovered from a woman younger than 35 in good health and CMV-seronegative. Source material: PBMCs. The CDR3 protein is CASSSLRTGSTDTQYF. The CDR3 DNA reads TGTGCCAGCAGCTCCCTGAGGACAGGGAGCACAGATACGCAGTATTTT. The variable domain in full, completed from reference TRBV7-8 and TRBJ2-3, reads GAGVSQSPRYKVAKRGQDVALRCDPISGHVSLFWYQQALGQGPEFLTYFQNEAQLDKSGLPSDRFFAERPEGSVSTLKIQRTQQEDSAVYLCASSSLRTGSTDTQYFGPGTRLTVL.